One T cell receptor (beta chain) is described in this entry. Clones were read by immunoSEQ multiplex PCR, and TCRdb kept only the in-frame ones, dropping some. The data hold 130,000 to 150,000 clones, with around 85% observed a single time. These data originate in a study of control samples from healthy donors and cancer patients. The germline CDR1 and CDR2 sequences are MDHEN and SYDVKM. This CDR3 contains 16 residues. The V end was cut by 5 bases, the J end by 0 bases, with 14 bases between. This TCR was recovered from a woman aged 30 to 39 in good health. This chain links TRBV28 with TRBJ2-4; D is unclear. Material: blood. CDR3 protein: CASSPSLTVAKNIQYF. CDR3 DNA: TGTGCCAGCAGTCCGAGCCTGACCGTAGCCAAAAACATTCAGTACTTC. Filled out from reference TRBV28 and TRBJ2-4, the complete variable domain reads DVKVTQSSRYLVKRTGEKVFLECVQDMDHENMFWYRQDPGLGLRLIYFSYDVKMKEKGDIPEGYSVSREKKERFSLILESASTNQTSMYLCASSPSLTVAKNIQYFGAGTRLSVL.